Listed below are T cell receptor beta chains from one sample, sequenced in a study of T cell responses to AZD1222 COVID-19 vaccine. Repertoires were generated with immunoSEQ multiplex PCR, while TCRdb's copy carries only in-frame clones and drops some. In the table there are 90,000 to 110,000 clones, about 90% of which are singletons. Material: peripheral blood, obtained on day 0 of AZD1222 vaccination. These TCRs come from an adult in good health. CDR3s include the opening cysteine and the closing phenylalanine or tryptophan. A D gene is named only where the DNA matches it firmly. Size tells how often a clone was seen (once, few, many) or the class of an expanded clone, and some rows leave it out.

size: few; D: -; J: TRBJ2-1; V: TRBV27; DNA: TGTGCCAGCAGTTTATTACCCCCCAGCGAAAGCTCCTACAATGAGCAGTTCTTC; CDR3: CASSLLPPSESSYNEQFF
size: -; D: -; J: TRBJ1-2; V: TRBV7-2; DNA: TGTGCCAGCAGCTTAATTGGGGGGAACGTCTATGGCTACACCTTC; CDR3: CASSLIGGNVYGYTF
size: -; D: -; J: TRBJ1-2; V: TRBV4-1; DNA: TGCGCCAGCAGCCAAGCGTACTCGCCGGGAACTAACTATGGCTACACCTTC; CDR3: CASSQAYSPGTNYGYTF
size: -; D: -; J: TRBJ2-6; V: TRBV6-5; DNA: TGTGCCAGCAAGGGGGGGGACTCTGGGGCCAACGTCCTGACTTTC; CDR3: CASKGGDSGANVLTF
size: -; D: -; J: TRBJ2-5; V: TRBV30; DNA: TGTGCCTGGGCGACAGTTAGGGAGACCCAGTACTTC; CDR3: CAWATVRETQYF
size: -; D: -; J: TRBJ1-2; V: TRBV15; DNA: TGTGCCACCAGCAGAGATCTAGGGGAACGAGATAATGGTGGCTACACCTTC; CDR3: CATSRDLGERDNGGYTF
size: -; D: TRBD2; J: TRBJ2-7; V: TRBV7-2; DNA: TGTGCCAGCAGTGGTAGCGGGGGCTACGAGCAGTACTTC; CDR3: CASSGSGGYEQYF
size: -; D: -; J: TRBJ2-1; V: TRBV21-1; DNA: TGTGCCAGCAGAGGACAGGTGGGCAATGAGCAGTTCTTC; CDR3: CASRGQVGNEQFF
size: -; D: -; J: TRBJ1-4; V: TRBV6-5; DNA: TGTGCCAGCAGTTACGGGTCGGAGGGGGAAAAACTGTTTTTT; CDR3: CASSYGSEGEKLFF
size: -; D: TRBD2; J: TRBJ2-7; V: TRBV14; DNA: TGTGCCAGCAGCCACCCAGGGTGGGCACTAGCGGGAGGGTTCTACGAGCAGTACTTC; CDR3: CASSHPGWALAGGFYEQYF
size: -; D: -; J: TRBJ1-2; V: TRBV7-8; DNA: TGTGCCAGCAGCTTAGGGGGAAAGGGTTATGGCTACACCTTC; CDR3: CASSLGGKGYGYTF
size: -; D: TRBD2; J: TRBJ2-3; V: TRBV7-9; DNA: TGTGCCAGCAGCTTAGGGGGGTGGACTAGCGGCACAGATACGCAGTATTTT; CDR3: CASSLGGWTSGTDTQYF
size: -; D: TRBD2; J: TRBJ2-5; V: TRBV6-5; DNA: TGTGCCAGCAGTTACGTCTTGAGCGGGGGGGCAGAGACCCAGTACTTC; CDR3: CASSYVLSGGAETQYF
size: -; D: -; J: TRBJ2-5; V: TRBV19; DNA: TGTGCCAGTACCCCAAGAGGCAACAGAGAGACCCAGTACTTC; CDR3: CASTPRGNRETQYF
size: -; D: TRBD1; J: TRBJ1-2; V: TRBV9; DNA: TGTGCCAGCAGCGTTCAAGGGGGCCGGGATGGCTACACCTTC; CDR3: CASSVQGGRDGYTF
size: few; D: -; J: TRBJ1-4; V: TRBV5-1; DNA: TGCGCCAGCAGCGGTGGTTGGAGCACTAATGAAAAACTGTTTTTT; CDR3: CASSGGWSTNEKLFF
size: -; D: -; J: TRBJ1-5; V: TRBV6-5; DNA: TGTGCCAGCAGTTACGGGCCCCACAATCAGCCCCAGCATTTT; CDR3: CASSYGPHNQPQHF
size: once; D: TRBD1; J: TRBJ1-5; V: TRBV7-8; DNA: TGTGCCAGCAGCTTACGGGAGGACAGGGGAGGTAATCAGCCCCAGCATTTT; CDR3: CASSLREDRGGNQPQHF
size: -; D: -; J: TRBJ2-7; V: TRBV10-3; DNA: TGTGCCATCAGTGGCCCGGGGAACAGGTCCTACGAGCAGTACTTC; CDR3: CAISGPGNRSYEQYF
size: -; D: TRBD2; J: TRBJ2-1; V: TRBV18; DNA: TGTGCCAGCTCACCACCGCAGGGATTAGCGGGGGGGCCCCATGAGCAGTTCTTC; CDR3: CASSPPQGLAGGPHEQFF
size: -; D: -; J: TRBJ2-3; V: TRBV4-1; DNA: TGCGCCAGCAGCAGGGACACCTTCTCCACAGATACGCAGTATTTT; CDR3: CASSRDTFSTDTQYF
size: -; D: -; J: TRBJ2-5; V: TRBV5-1; DNA: TGCGCCAGCAGCTACTTAGGAGGGATAGAGACCCAGTACTTC; CDR3: CASSYLGGIETQYF
size: -; D: TRBD1; J: TRBJ1-5; V: TRBV30; DNA: TGTGCCTGGACCCTGGGGGACAGCCTTCATCAGCCCCAGCATTTT; CDR3: CAWTLGDSLHQPQHF